The rows below give T cell receptor beta chains drawn from one sample of a study of T-cell reconstitution after alpha-beta-depleted transplantation in children. MiXCR, applied by TCRdb to the PCR reads, yields one record per CDR3 protein. The sample includes more than 400,000 distinct CDR3 sequences, over 10% of them seen just once. This specimen was PBMCs, mostly from graft donor cells, taken 180 days after TCRalphabeta/CD19-depleted stem cell transplant. These receptors came from a female patient aged 2-9 years who had a stem cell transplant for aplastic anemia, so the T cells may come from the graft donor. Each CDR3 is given with its conserved first and last residue. D genes are given only for firm matches. Only part of the rows carry a size: once, few, many, or a class if the clone is expanded.

V gene: TRBV12-3/TRBV12-4
clone size: -
D gene: -
J gene: TRBJ2-7
CDR3 DNA: TGTGCCAGCAGTTACGACAGGTTGCACGAGCAGTACTTC
CDR3 protein: CASSYDRLHEQYF

V gene: TRBV20-1
clone size: -
D gene: -
J gene: TRBJ1-3
CDR3 DNA: TGCAGTGCTTACAAGAACTCTGGAAACACCATATATTTT
CDR3 protein: CSAYKNSGNTIYF

V gene: TRBV4-3
clone size: few
D gene: TRBD1
J gene: TRBJ1-1
CDR3 DNA: TGCGCCAGCAGCGACCGTCGCCCAGGGGGCACTGAAGCTTTCTTT
CDR3 protein: CASSDRRPGGTEAFF

V gene: TRBV12-3/TRBV12-4
clone size: many
D gene: -
J gene: TRBJ1-5
CDR3 DNA: TGTGCCAGCAGTTCCGGGGGAGGTCAGCCCCAGCATTTT
CDR3 protein: CASSSGGGQPQHF

V gene: TRBV20-1
clone size: -
D gene: TRBD1
J gene: TRBJ1-5
CDR3 DNA: TGCAGTGCCAAGGGACAGGGGGTTTATAGCAATCAGCCCCAGCATTTT
CDR3 protein: CSAKGQGVYSNQPQHF

V gene: TRBV29-1
clone size: few
D gene: -
J gene: TRBJ1-1
CDR3 DNA: TGCAGCGTACTGGGGGGTCGCACTGAAGCTTTCTTT
CDR3 protein: CSVLGGRTEAFF

V gene: TRBV12-3/TRBV12-4
clone size: many
D gene: -
J gene: TRBJ1-5
CDR3 DNA: TGTGCCAGCAGTCCAGGGGACAATCAGCCCCAGCATTTT
CDR3 protein: CASSPGDNQPQHF

V gene: TRBV19
clone size: -
D gene: -
J gene: TRBJ2-5
CDR3 DNA: TGTGCCTCCCAACTCGGCAGTCAAGGGACCCAGTACTTC
CDR3 protein: CASQLGSQGTQYF

V gene: TRBV10-3
clone size: many
D gene: -
J gene: TRBJ1-1
CDR3 DNA: TGTGCCATCACTCAGGGACTGAACACTGAAGCTTTCTTT
CDR3 protein: CAITQGLNTEAFF

V gene: TRBV12-3/TRBV12-4
clone size: few
D gene: TRBD1
J gene: TRBJ1-5
CDR3 DNA: TGTGCCAGCACAGTGACAGGGGAAGGCGGTCAGCCCCAGCATTTT
CDR3 protein: CASTVTGEGGQPQHF

V gene: TRBV20-1
clone size: few
D gene: TRBD2
J gene: TRBJ2-5
CDR3 DNA: TGCAGTGCCCAGCCGGGGGGAGAGACCCAGTACTTC
CDR3 protein: CSAQPGGETQYF

V gene: TRBV29-1
clone size: many
D gene: TRBD2
J gene: TRBJ2-7
CDR3 DNA: TGCAGCGTCGGACTAGCGGGCTCCTACGAGCAGTACTTC
CDR3 protein: CSVGLAGSYEQYF

V gene: TRBV4-3
clone size: few
D gene: TRBD2
J gene: TRBJ2-7
CDR3 DNA: TGCGCCAGCAGCCCCGGCCGACTAGCGGGAAACGAGCAGTACTTC
CDR3 protein: CASSPGRLAGNEQYF

V gene: TRBV5-1
clone size: -
D gene: TRBD1
J gene: TRBJ2-5
CDR3 DNA: TGCGCCAGCAGCTCCCTGGACAGGGTGAGAGGAGAGACCCAGTACTTC
CDR3 protein: CASSSLDRVRGETQYF

V gene: TRBV7-9
clone size: few
D gene: -
J gene: TRBJ2-5
CDR3 DNA: TGTGCCAGCACCACGACCCCTTCAGAGACCCAGTACTTC
CDR3 protein: CASTTTPSETQYF

V gene: TRBV25-1
clone size: few
D gene: TRBD2
J gene: TRBJ2-1
CDR3 DNA: TGTGCCAGCAGTGCCTTGGCGGGAGGGCATTTCAATGAGCAGTTCTTC
CDR3 protein: CASSALAGGHFNEQFF

V gene: TRBV6-1
clone size: -
D gene: TRBD1
J gene: TRBJ1-5
CDR3 DNA: TGTGCCAGCAAGAAGGGGGCCTATAGCAATCAGCCCCAGCATTTT
CDR3 protein: CASKKGAYSNQPQHF

V gene: TRBV20-1
clone size: few
D gene: TRBD2
J gene: TRBJ2-1
CDR3 DNA: TGCAGTGCTCCCCTCTGGCGGGAGTATAACAATGAGCAGTTCTTC
CDR3 protein: CSAPLWREYNNEQFF

V gene: TRBV10-3
clone size: few
D gene: -
J gene: TRBJ1-1
CDR3 DNA: TGTGCCATCAGTGAGGGGGGGCCCCCTGGCCCCACTGAAGCTTTCTTT
CDR3 protein: CAISEGGPPGPTEAFF

V gene: TRBV7-2
clone size: few
D gene: -
J gene: TRBJ1-6
CDR3 DNA: TGTGCCAGCAGCTTAGAGAAGGGTGGCTCACCCCTCCACTTT
CDR3 protein: CASSLEKGGSPLHF

V gene: TRBV11-2
clone size: few
D gene: -
J gene: TRBJ2-3
CDR3 DNA: TGTGCCAGCAGCTTCCCGGGACTCCGCACCACAGATACGCAGTATTTT
CDR3 protein: CASSFPGLRTTDTQYF

V gene: TRBV29-1
clone size: few
D gene: TRBD2
J gene: TRBJ2-5
CDR3 DNA: TGCAGCTTCGGAGGGCTAGCGGGAGGTTCCCAAGAGACCCAGTACTTC
CDR3 protein: CSFGGLAGGSQETQYF

V gene: TRBV4-1
clone size: few
D gene: -
J gene: TRBJ2-1
CDR3 DNA: TGCGCCAGCAGCCAAGATCTTGGACTACTTTACAATGAGCAGTTCTTC
CDR3 protein: CASSQDLGLLYNEQFF

V gene: TRBV12-3/TRBV12-4
clone size: many
D gene: -
J gene: TRBJ2-4
CDR3 DNA: TGTGCCAGCAGTCACCGGGGGGCGGGGGTTGACATTCAGTACTTC
CDR3 protein: CASSHRGAGVDIQYF

V gene: TRBV9
clone size: few
D gene: TRBD2
J gene: TRBJ2-1
CDR3 DNA: TGTGCCAGCAGCGTTGTTAGCGGGGTCTACAATGAGCAGTTCTTC
CDR3 protein: CASSVVSGVYNEQFF

V gene: TRBV20-1
clone size: -
D gene: -
J gene: TRBJ2-1
CDR3 DNA: TGCAGTGCTAGACTGACAGGACTAAGCTCCTACAATGAGCAGTTCTTC
CDR3 protein: CSARLTGLSSYNEQFF

V gene: TRBV7-2
clone size: -
D gene: TRBD2
J gene: TRBJ2-7
CDR3 DNA: TGTGCCAGCAGCAAACCGGGACTAGTTAGCGGCTACGAGCAGTACTTC
CDR3 protein: CASSKPGLVSGYEQYF

V gene: TRBV15
clone size: -
D gene: -
J gene: TRBJ1-1
CDR3 DNA: TGTGCCACCAGCAGACGGCCGACAGGGAACACTGAAGCTTTCTTT
CDR3 protein: CATSRRPTGNTEAFF